The next 12 T cell receptor beta chains were all read from a single sample in a study of blood T cell repertoires in COVID-19. Produced via immunoSEQ multiplex PCR; TCRdb's table is partial and in-frame only. The repertoire holds 50,000 to 70,000 clones, with roughly two thirds as singletons. Sequences were obtained from PBMCs or T cells enriched from blood (not recorded which). Receptor source: a woman aged 60-75 years who had been exposed to COVID-19.

This clone was observed many times. The rearrangement joins TRBV11-2 to TRBJ1-4, with D maybe TRBD1 (6 bases). There are 18 residues in the CDR3. V was trimmed by 0 bases and J by 3 bases, leaving 17 bases between them. The germline V gene has CDR1 SGHAT and CDR2 FQNNGV. The CDR3 DNA follows: TGTGCCAGCAGCTTAGATATTGCGGGGGCAGTGTCTAATGAAAAACTGTTTTTT. Residues: CASSLDIAGAVSNEKLFF.

The chain joins TRBV7-9 to TRBJ2-1, with 10 bases that match TRBD1. V dropped 5 bases and J dropped 6; count of bases not matched to a gene: 7. CDR1 and CDR2 from the germline V gene are SEHNR and FQNEAQ (reference sequence). CDR3 length equals 15 residues. The DNA of the CDR3 is TGTGCCAGCAGCCAGGGACAGGGGTTGGTCAATGAGCAGTTCTTC. Its translation is CASSQGQGLVNEQFF.

The chain links TRBV19 to TRBJ1-1; D is ambiguous. Between the trimmed V and J ends, which lost 5 bases and 1 base, there was a span of 17 bases. The CDR3 runs 16 residues. In germline, CDR1 is LNHDA, CDR2 SQIVND (reference sequence). CDR3 amino acids: CASSQPRGGSNTEAFF. In nucleotides, the CDR3 is TGTGCCAGTAGTCAACCTCGGGGAGGCTCGAACACTGAAGCTTTCTTT.

This clone occurred once. The genes are TRBV6-2 or TRBV6-3 and TRBJ2-1; 9 bases are a match to TRBD2. Germline values: CDR1 MNHEY, CDR2 SVGEGT. The ends lost 0 bases at V and 6 bases at J; junction bases unmatched: 18. This CDR3 comprises 20 residues. In DNA, the CDR3 is TGTGCCAGCAGTTACTCATCCGCGGGACGGGTAGCGGGAGAGCCCAATGAGCAGTTCTTC. It codes for CASSYSSAGRVAGEPNEQFF.

V and J are TRBV29-1 and TRBJ1-2; the D gene is possibly TRBD1 (6 bases). The CDR3 covers 14 residues. Germline CDR1 and CDR2: SQVTM and ANQGSEA. V was trimmed by 6 bases and J by 3 bases, leaving 17 bases between them. The CDR3 DNA reads as TGCAGCGTGAGGGCCACAGGGAATGACTATGGCTACACCTTC. Its translation is CSVRATGNDYGYTF.

The CDR3 coding sequence is TGCGCCAGCAGCTCCGGTAGGGGGGCTAGCGGCCACAATGAGCAGTTCTTC. It yields the protein CASSSGRGASGHNEQFF. The chain employs TRBV5-1 and TRBJ2-1; possibly TRBD2 for D (7 bases). This CDR3 spans 17 amino acids. Trimming cost V 3 bases and J 5 bases, with 21 bases left between them. The germline gives CDR1 SGHRS, CDR2 YFSETQ.

The chain has TRBV7-9 and TRBJ1-4; the D is unclear. V was pared by 5 bases and J by 8 bases, with 12 bases between. This CDR3 comprises 13 residues. CDR1 and CDR2 from the germline V gene are SEHNR and FQNEAQ (reference sequence). CDR3 amino acids: CASSPSLVEKLFF. Written as DNA, the CDR3 is TGTGCCAGCAGCCCGTCCCTAGTGGAAAAACTGTTTTTT.

The sample holds a few counts of this clone. The V gene is TRBV2, the J gene TRBJ1-2; 7 bases fit TRBD1. V was clipped by 6 bases and J by 3 bases; unmatched bases: 4. This CDR3 region has 13 residues. The germline gives CDR1 SNHLY, CDR2 FYNNEI. CDR3 sequence reads: CASSPDRDYGYTF. The CDR3, as DNA: TGTGCCAGCAGCCCTGACAGGGACTATGGCTACACCTTC. Supplemented by reference TRBV2 and TRBJ1-2, the full variable domain reads EPEVTQTPSHQVTQMGQEVILRCVPISNHLYFYWYRQILGQKVEFLVSFYNNEISEKSEIFDDQFSVERPDGSNFTLKIRSTKLEDSAMYFCASSPDRDYGYTFGSGTRLTVV.

The chain recombines TRBV3-1 (or the pseudogene TRBV3-2) with TRBJ2-6; D remains unclear. The CDR3 runs 18 residues. Germline V gives CDR1 LGHDT, CDR2 YNNKEL (reference sequence). V lost 4 bases and J 0 bases, leaving 16 bases between the germline ends. CDR3 loop: CASSPLVTKSSGANVLTF. The CDR3 DNA reads as TGTGCCAGCAGCCCCCTAGTCACCAAAAGCTCTGGGGCCAACGTCCTGACTTTC.

Regarding this clone: One end of the junction is discordant with germline, which a read error may explain. The chain couples TRBV4-1 to TRBJ1-1; D ambiguous. Per the germline V gene, CDR1 is MGHRA and CDR2 is YSYEKL. The CDR3 spans 16 residues. Written as DNA, the CDR3 is TGCGCCAGCAGCCAAACCGAGGGTCGTCAGAACGCTGAAGCTTTCTTT. It translates to CASSQTEGRQNAEAFF.

The genes are TRBV4-3 and TRBJ2-1; maybe TRBD2 (6 bases). The CDR3 has 16 residues. Trimming took off 0 bases at V and 3 bases at J, with 12 bases between the two ends. Germline V CDR1 and CDR2: LGHNA, YSLEER. In DNA, the CDR3 is TGCGCCAGCAGCCAAGATTTCGGGACTCGCTACAATGAGCAGTTCTTC. As protein: CASSQDFGTRYNEQFF.

V is TRBV19 and J is TRBJ2-5, with D possibly TRBD2 on 6 matching bases. V shed 6 bases and J shed 5 bases, with 16 bases lying between them. The CDR3 length is 14 residues. The germline gives CDR1 LNHDA, CDR2 SQIVND (reference sequence). The CDR3: CASRDRGKGETQYF. CDR3 DNA: TGTGCCAGTAGGGATCGGGGGAAGGGGGAGACCCAGTACTTC.